The clone carrying this TCR beta chain has ten or more counts. What it binds is unknown. Germline V gene sequence: CDR1 SGHVS, CDR2 FNYEAQ. CDR3 length: 15 amino acids. V lost 1 base and J 4 bases, leaving 11 bases between the germline ends. The data stem from a study of early T cells in non-severe SARS-CoV-2 infection. Whole-study context: The sequenced material was bulk RNA from unsorted whole blood, and its chains were unpaired. Notes on the study in general: In VDJdb matching, anti-spike CD8 responses were favored while private and CD4 specificities went missing.

Individual cDNA molecules received unique molecular identifiers. TCRdb reprocessed the 5' RACE reads via MiXCR and lists one record per CDR3 protein. The sample includes 75,000 or so distinct CDR3 sequences, about an eighth of them seen just once. The chain has TRBV7-6 and TRBJ2-1; D is possibly TRBD2 (7 bases). This sample comprised whole blood, obtained at baseline. The receptor comes from an adult who was a healthcare worker with PCR-confirmed SARS-CoV-2 infection or an uninfected control (not recorded which). The CDR3 nucleotides are TGTGCCAGCAGCTTAGTGAGGGGGGGTTACAATGAGCAGTTCTTC. This encodes CASSLVRGGYNEQFF. Full variable domain (remainder filled in from reference TRBV7-6 and TRBJ2-1): GAGVSQSPRYKVTKRGQDVALRCDPISGHVSLYWYRQALGQGPEFLTYFNYEAQQDKSGLPNDRFSAERPEGSISTLTIQRTEQRDSAMYRCASSLVRGGYNEQFFGPGTRLTVL.